A few counts support the clone carrying this T cell receptor (beta chain). Its specificity is unknown. From 5'RACE with constant-segment primers came TCR alpha and TCR beta cDNA libraries that carried sample barcodes and UMIs. TCRdb called the 5' RACE reads again in MiXCR, with one record for every CDR3 protein. The data show over 500,000 distinct CDR3 sequences, around a sixth seen once. The data belong to a study of T-cell memory formation after mild COVID-19. The CDR3 contains 17 residues. The V gene lost 3 bases and the J gene lost 2 bases, with 19 bases spanning the gap. From germline, CDR1 is MNHEY and CDR2 SMNVEV (reference sequence). Whole-study results and caveats: CM and EM subsets held most contracting CD4+ clones; EMRA held CD8+ ones. Memory from before infection featured some responding clones, which suggests cross-reactive memory joined.

The V and J genes are TRBV27 and TRBJ1-1; D gene ambiguous. The source of this sequence is an adult woman who had mild COVID-19 (a few samples of this study predate the infection). Cell type and time point are not known. Sequenced: PBMCs or a T cell subset sorted from them (not recorded which). CDR3 sequence (DNA): TGTGCCAGCAGTTTGAATCAGCGGACTTTCCTAAACACTGAAGCTTTCTTT. Translation gives CASSLNQRTFLNTEAFF.